This T cell receptor (beta chain) was sequenced for a study of T cell responses to AZD1222 COVID-19 vaccine. Findings of the study overall: The donors showed a predominance of white British ancestry and of females, with possible underestimation of clonal diversity.

CDR1 and CDR2 (germline): MDHEN, SYDVKM. This CDR3 comprises 12 residues. V lost 2 bases, J lost 6 bases, and 8 bases lay in between. The method was immunoSEQ multiplex PCR; TCRdb's version includes in-frame clones alone and lacks a portion of them. In the table there are about 170,000 clones, 90% of which are singletons. Points on this clone: The antigen is not known. The sample has other DNA sequences that encode this CDR3 too.

The receptor's source is an adult in good health. The specimen comprised peripheral blood, sampled on day 0 of AZD1222 vaccination. This rearrangement joins TRBV28 to TRBJ2-7, with unresolved D. The CDR3 spells CASSLLGGEQYF. The CDR3 nucleotides read TGTGCCAGCAGTTTACTAGGTGGCGAGCAGTACTTC.